A single sample gave rise to the 22 T cell receptor beta chains below, sequenced in a study of memory CD4+ T cells and cytomegalovirus serostatus. The data were produced by immunoSEQ multiplex PCR, yet TCRdb's version contains in-frame clones alone and is incomplete. Found here are around 53,000 clones, about 86% of them singletons; the top ten hold 1.5% to 2.5%. The sort gate was single viable CD3+CD4+CD8-CD45RO+ cells for memory CD4+ T cells. The sample comprised memory CD4+ T cells from blood. The receptors were sampled from an adult in good health and CMV-seropositive.

This clone was observed once. J is TRBJ1-2 and V is TRBV14; D call uncertain. Looked up from germline, CDR1 is SGHDN and CDR2 is FVKESK. The CDR3 is made up of 14 amino acids. Trimming took off 1 base at V and 7 bases at J, with 13 bases between the two ends. The CDR3 region has the DNA TGTGCCAGCAGCCAAGGCGTGGGGTTGGGTGGCTACACCTTC. It specifies CASSQGVGLGGYTF.

This rearrangement joins TRBV6-5 to TRBJ1-3; D perhaps matches TRBD1 (6 bases). This CDR3 has 15 residues. Between the trimmed V and J ends, which lost 4 bases and 0 bases, there was a span of 10 bases. Germline V gene sequence: CDR1 MNHEY, CDR2 SVGAGI. CDR3 in amino acids: CASSSTGRSGNTIYF. DNA for the CDR3: TGTGCCAGCAGTTCGACAGGTCGCTCTGGAAACACCATATATTTT.

This chain's CDR3 is CASFGPRGTDTQYF. CDR3 nucleotide sequence: TGTGCCAGCTTTGGCCCCCGAGGCACAGATACGCAGTATTTT. V and J are TRBV18 and TRBJ2-3; D unresolved. The V end was cut by 7 bases, the J end by 1 base, with 12 bases between. This CDR3 has 14 residues. CDR1 and CDR2 (germline): KGHSH, LQKENI.

V usage is TRBV25-1 and J usage is TRBJ2-7, with D tentatively TRBD1 (6 bases). Germline CDR1 and CDR2: MGHDK and SYGVNS. The CDR3 loop spans 15 amino acids. Trimming took off 5 bases at V and 4 bases at J, with 18 bases between the two ends. The CDR3 spells CASSRDRQDRYEQYF. CDR3 coding DNA: TGTGCCAGCAGTAGAGACCGACAGGACAGATACGAGCAGTACTTC.

The rearrangement uses TRBV30 and TRBJ1-6; D possibly corresponds to TRBD1 (6 bases). Germline assignment: CDR1 GTSNPN and CDR2 SVGIG (reference sequence). The ends were cut back, 2 bases at V and 4 bases at J, with 9 bases in the middle. The CDR3 has 14 amino acids. The chain's CDR3 is CAWSRDIYNSPLHF. The CDR3 nucleotides read TGTGCCTGGAGTCGGGACATTTATAATTCACCCCTCCACTTT.

The CDR3 DNA reads as TGTGCCAGCTCACCGACCTCAGGCTACAATCAGCCCCAGCATTTT. This encodes CASSPTSGYNQPQHF. The V gene is TRBV18, the J gene TRBJ1-5; no definite D call. The CDR3 length is 15 residues. Trimming shortened V by 3 bases and J by 3 bases, and 12 bases separated the two germline ends. Germline lookup yields CDR1 KGHSH and CDR2 LQKENI.

The CDR3 DNA reads TGCAGCGCAGACAGGGGCGCGGGTGAGACCCAGTACTTC. Protein sequence: CSADRGAGETQYF. This chain connects TRBV29-1 to TRBJ2-5, with TRBD1 matching 8 bases. Looked up from germline, CDR1 is SQVTM and CDR2 is ANQGSEA. V was clipped by 7 bases and J by 5 bases; unmatched bases: 9. CDR3 size: 13 residues.

A remark on this clone: Other DNA sequences in this specimen translate into the identical CDR3. The genes are TRBV28 and TRBJ1-5, with D possibly matching TRBD1 (6 bases). This CDR3 comprises 15 residues. Trimming shortened V by 3 bases and J by 2 bases, and 11 bases separated the two germline ends. Germline CDR1 is MDHEN and CDR2 is SYDVKM. The DNA of the CDR3 is TGTGCCAGCAGTTTGGTGGGGGCCCGCAATCAGCCCCAGCATTTT. This encodes CASSLVGARNQPQHF.

The V and J genes are TRBV6-6 and TRBJ1-1; D uncertain. The V end lost 2 bases, the J end lost 0 bases, and 4 bases lay between the germline ends. Germline V gene lookup returns CDR1 MNHNY and CDR2 SVGAGI (reference sequence). There are 13 residues in the CDR3. DNA for the CDR3: TGTGCCAGCAGTTACAAAGTGAACACTGAAGCTTTCTTT. Translating gives CASSYKVNTEAFF.

The chain links TRBV4-2 to TRBJ1-2, with D unclear. Trimming left V 0 bases short and J 10 bases short, with 15 bases between. Germline-derived CDR1 and CDR2 are LGHNA and YNFKEQ. This CDR3 has 14 residues. For the CDR3, the DNA is TGTGCCAGCAGCCAAGAATCGGTTCAAGGTGCCTACACCTTC. This sequence encodes CASSQESVQGAYTF.

This chain uses TRBV6-1 with TRBJ2-7; 7 nucleotides align to TRBD1. There are 15 residues in the CDR3. Trimming at V came to 4 bases and at J to 1 base, leaving 7 bases not matched to a gene. Germline CDR1 reads MNHNS; CDR2 reads SASEGT. The CDR3, as DNA: TGTGCCAGCAGTGGGACAGGACTGCCGTCCTACGAGCAGTACTTC. Its protein product is CASSGTGLPSYEQYF.

DNA for the CDR3: TGTGCCAGCAGCTTAGGGACTAGCGGCGCCTACGAGCAGTACTTC. It is translated as CASSLGTSGAYEQYF. V is TRBV11-3 and J is TRBJ2-7, with 10 bases aligning to TRBD2. This CDR3 has 15 residues. Per germline, CDR1 SGHNT and CDR2 YENEEA. V was clipped by 1 base and J by 2 bases; unmatched bases: 2. The full variable domain, rest sourced from reference TRBV11-3 and TRBJ2-7, is EAGVVQSPRYKIIEKKQPVAFWCNPISGHNTLYWYLQNLGQGPELLIRYENEEAVDDSQLPKDRFSAERLKGVDSTLKIQPAELGDSAVYLCASSLGTSGAYEQYFGPGTRLTVT.

The V call is TRBV7-9, the J call TRBJ1-1; no clear D gene. Trimming pared 4 bases from V and 0 bases from J, leaving 15 bases between. The CDR3 loop spans 16 amino acids. Germline V gene lookup returns CDR1 SEHNR and CDR2 FQNEAQ (reference sequence). The CDR3 is CASSSNQQLMNTEAFF. DNA of the CDR3: TGTGCCAGCAGCTCCAACCAGCAGCTCATGAACACTGAAGCTTTCTTT.

The chain combines TRBV5-6 with TRBJ1-4; TRBD1 matches 7 bases. The CDR3 length is 14 residues. Germline values: CDR1 SGHDT, CDR2 YYEEEE. J lost 9 bases, V lost 1 base, and 6 bases had no gene match. The chain's CDR3 is CASSLTGEFKKLFF. The CDR3 DNA reads as TGTGCCAGCAGCTTGACAGGGGAATTTAAAAAACTGTTTTTT.

V is TRBV28 and J is TRBJ2-2; 7 bases fit TRBD2. Trimming took 5 bases from V and 5 from J; bases not matched to a gene: 5. The germline V gene encodes CDR1 MDHEN and CDR2 SYDVKM. The CDR3 consists of 14 residues. The CDR3 sequence is CASSGGGQTGELFF. In DNA, the CDR3 is TGTGCCAGCAGTGGCGGGGGTCAGACCGGGGAGCTGTTTTTT.

The V call is TRBV14, the J call TRBJ1-2; perhaps TRBD1 as D (5 bases). Trimming removed 2 bases at V and 4 bases at J, with 11 bases between. Germline CDR1 reads SGHDN; CDR2 reads FVKESK. The CDR3 consists of 14 residues. The CDR3 here is CASSQPGTTYGYTF. The CDR3 nucleotides are TGTGCCAGCAGCCAACCAGGGACCACCTATGGCTACACCTTC.

The rearrangement joins TRBV28 to TRBJ2-7; D is unresolved. Germline V gene data show CDR1 as MDHEN and CDR2 as SYDVKM. The CDR3 spans 11 residues. Deletions cut 6 bases from V and 2 bases from J, with 5 bases between. The CDR3 DNA is TGTGCCAGCAGCTCCACCTACGAGCAGTACTTC. Protein: CASSSTYEQYF. Full variable domain (outside the CDR3, taken from reference TRBV28 and TRBJ2-7): DVKVTQSSRYLVKRTGEKVFLECVQDMDHENMFWYRQDPGLGLRLIYFSYDVKMKEKGDIPEGYSVSREKKERFSLILESASTNQTSMYLCASSSTYEQYFGPGTRLTVT.

This rearrangement joins TRBV6-5 to TRBJ2-6, with 8 bases fitting TRBD1. The CDR3 extends over 14 amino acids. The germline V gene has CDR1 MNHEY and CDR2 SVGAGI. The V and J ends lost 5 bases and 7 bases, in that order; junction bases with no gene match: 4. The CDR3 DNA follows: TGTGCCAGCAGTCCGACAGGGGTAGCCAACGTCCTGACTTTC. Amino acid sequence: CASSPTGVANVLTF.

The chain uses TRBV7-9 and TRBJ1-4; D is unclear. Germline lookup yields CDR1 SEHNR and CDR2 FQNEAQ (reference sequence). The CDR3 contains 15 residues. V dropped 1 base and J dropped 6 bases, with 12 bases sitting between them. Here the CDR3 reads CASSLGPTPYEKLFF. The CDR3 nucleotides read TGTGCCAGCAGCTTAGGCCCGACACCTTATGAAAAACTGTTTTTT. The whole variable domain, remainder taken from reference TRBV7-9 and TRBJ1-4, is DTGVSQNPRHKITKRGQNVTFRCDPISEHNRLYWYRQTLGQGPEFLTYFQNEAQLEKSRLLSDRFSAERPKGSFSTLEIQRTEQGDSAMYLCASSLGPTPYEKLFFGSGTQLSVL.

The rearrangement uses TRBV7-9 and TRBJ1-1; 9 bases are a match to TRBD1. The CDR3 is 18 residues long. Unmatched junction bases numbered 16, after V lost 5 bases and J lost 3 bases. CDR1 and CDR2 from the germline V gene are SEHNR and FQNEAQ (reference sequence). In DNA form, the CDR3 reads TGTGCCAGCAGCCCCGCCACCGGGACAGGGCGTATCTACACTGAAGCTTTCTTT. Amino acids: CASSPATGTGRIYTEAFF.

This sequence joins TRBV28 and TRBJ2-7, with D perhaps matching TRBD2 (8 bases). Trimming left V 7 bases short and J 1 base short, with 20 bases between. The CDR3 runs 16 residues. Germline V gene lookup returns CDR1 MDHEN and CDR2 SYDVKM. CDR3 loop: CASKGASGRGSYEQYF. Written as DNA, the CDR3 is TGTGCCAGCAAGGGGGCTAGCGGGCGGGGTTCCTACGAGCAGTACTTC.

The chain uses TRBV6-4 and TRBJ2-7; D unclear. Trimming left V 2 bases short and J 11 bases short, with 7 bases between. CDR1 and CDR2 (germline): MRHNA, SNTAGT. The CDR3 length is 10 residues. This chain's CDR3 is CASSDLRKYF. The CDR3 DNA is TGTGCCAGCAGTGACCTGAGAAAGTACTTC.